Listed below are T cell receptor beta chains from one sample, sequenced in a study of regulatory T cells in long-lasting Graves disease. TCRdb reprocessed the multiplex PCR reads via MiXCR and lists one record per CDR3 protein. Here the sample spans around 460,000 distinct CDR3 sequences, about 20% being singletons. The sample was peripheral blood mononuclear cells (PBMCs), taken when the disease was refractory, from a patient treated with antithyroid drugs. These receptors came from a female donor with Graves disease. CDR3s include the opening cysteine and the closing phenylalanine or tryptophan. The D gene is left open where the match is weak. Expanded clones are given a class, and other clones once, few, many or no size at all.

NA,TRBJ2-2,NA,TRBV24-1,TGTGCCACCAGTGATTTGAAGGGGAACACCGGGGAGCTGTTTTTT,CATSDLKGNTGELFF
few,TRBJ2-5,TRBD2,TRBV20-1,TGCAGTGCTAGAGGGGCCCGGGAGGGGCCCTCTCAAGAGACCCAGTACTTC,CSARGAREGPSQETQYF
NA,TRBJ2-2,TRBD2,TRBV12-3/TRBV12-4,TGTGCCAGCAGTCTAGCGGGAGCCGACACCGGGGAGCTGTTTTTT,CASSLAGADTGELFF
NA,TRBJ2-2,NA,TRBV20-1,TGCAGTGCTAGAGATTATGACAGTTCCGGGGAGCTGTTTTTT,CSARDYDSSGELFF
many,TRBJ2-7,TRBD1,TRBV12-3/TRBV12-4,TGTGCCAGCAGTTTACCTTACAGGGGGAACGAGCAGTACTTC,CASSLPYRGNEQYF
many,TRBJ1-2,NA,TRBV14,TGTGCCAGCAGCCAAGAACCCATGGGTGGCTACACCTTC,CASSQEPMGGYTF
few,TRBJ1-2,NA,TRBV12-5,TGTGCTAGTGCCCTTCTCACTGGGGAGGGCTACACCTTC,CASALLTGEGYTF
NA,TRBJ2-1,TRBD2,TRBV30,TGTGCCTGGAGCCTAGCGGCAAACAATGAGCAGTTCTTC,CAWSLAANNEQFF
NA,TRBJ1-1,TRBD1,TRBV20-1,TGCAGTGCTAGCGTCGGACAGGTAACTGAAGCTTTCTTT,CSASVGQVTEAFF
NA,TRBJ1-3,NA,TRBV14,TGTGCCAGCAGCCAAGGGGCGTTTGGTAACACCATATATTTT,CASSQGAFGNTIYF
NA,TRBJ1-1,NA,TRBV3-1,TGTGCCAGCAGCCCAAGGGATTACGAGGGATGGAGAGCTGAAGCTTTCTTT,CASSPRDYEGWRAEAFF
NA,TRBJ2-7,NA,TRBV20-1,TGCAGTGCTAGGGACAGCAGATCCTACGAGCAGTACTTC,CSARDSRSYEQYF
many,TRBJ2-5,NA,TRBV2,TGTGCCAGCAGCGACCCGGAGACCCAGTACTTC,CASSDPETQYF
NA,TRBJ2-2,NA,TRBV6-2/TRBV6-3,TGTGCCAGCAGTTACTCGAGTGGGAGGTCGTACACCGGGGAGCTGTTTTTT,CASSYSSGRSYTGELFF
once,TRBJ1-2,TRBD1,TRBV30,TGTGCCTGGGGTGACAGGGGGAACTATGGCTACACCTTC,CAWGDRGNYGYTF
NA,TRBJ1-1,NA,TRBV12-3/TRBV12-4,TGTGCCAGCAGTTTAGACAGGTGGGTTGGAAAAACTGAAGCTTTCTTT,CASSLDRWVGKTEAFF
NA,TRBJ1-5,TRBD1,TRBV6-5,TGTGCCAGCAGTTACACTATTTTTAATTCCGGGACAGGGGACAATCAGCCCCAGCATTTT,CASSYTIFNSGTGDNQPQHF
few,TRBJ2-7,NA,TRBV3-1,TGTGCCAGCAGCCAAGTGCTCCGGGGCCCTCCGGACGAGCAGTACTTC,CASSQVLRGPPDEQYF
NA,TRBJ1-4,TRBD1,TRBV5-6,TGTGCCAGCAGCCCTCTACAGGGGTCGGAGGAAAAACTGTTTTTT,CASSPLQGSEEKLFF
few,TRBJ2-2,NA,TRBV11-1,TGTGCCAGCAGCACACCACGGAGACCGGGCGGGGAGCTGTTTTTT,CASSTPRRPGGELFF
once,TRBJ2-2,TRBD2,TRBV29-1,TGCAGTACTAGCGGGGGGACCTCCACCGGGGAGCTGTTTTTT,CSTSGGTSTGELFF
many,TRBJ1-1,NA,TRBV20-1,TGCAGTGCTAGTGCTGGGAAGGGTTTGGGAGCTTTCTTT,CSASAGKGLGAFF
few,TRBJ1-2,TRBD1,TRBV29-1,TGCAGCGTCCCGGACAGGGGCGGCACGAACTATGGCTACACCTTC,CSVPDRGGTNYGYTF
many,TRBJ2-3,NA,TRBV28,TGTGCCAGCAGTTCTACCTCTTTCACCCTCTCTAGACGACCAAACACAGATACGCAGTATTTT,CASSSTSFTLSRRPNTDTQYF
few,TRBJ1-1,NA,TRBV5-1,TGCGCCAGCAGAGGTTCAGGGGATACTGAAGCTTTCTTT,CASRGSGDTEAFF
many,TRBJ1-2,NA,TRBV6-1,TGTGCCAGCAGTGAGGAGGGGGAGTTCTATGGCTACACCTTC,CASSEEGEFYGYTF
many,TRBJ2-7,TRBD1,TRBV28,TGTGCCAGCAGTCAGATAACGCGGGACAGGAGCTACGAGCAGTACTTC,CASSQITRDRSYEQYF
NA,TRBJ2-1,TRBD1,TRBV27,TGTGCCAGCAGTACGACCTCGGGACAGGTAGTGGATGAGCAGTTCTTC,CASSTTSGQVVDEQFF
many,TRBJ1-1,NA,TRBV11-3,TGTGCCAGCAGCTTAGGGACCCAGGGCGGCGGTGAAGCTTTCTTT,CASSLGTQGGGEAFF
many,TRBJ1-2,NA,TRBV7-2,TGTGCCAGCAGCTTAGGGGGTGGCTACACCTTC,CASSLGGGYTF
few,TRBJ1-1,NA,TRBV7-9,TGTGCCAGCAGCCAGGTGGCAGGCCCGAACACTGAAGCTTTCTTT,CASSQVAGPNTEAFF
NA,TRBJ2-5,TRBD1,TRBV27,TGTGCCAGCAGTACCAGGACAGGGGGCGAGGAGACCCAGTACTTC,CASSTRTGGEETQYF
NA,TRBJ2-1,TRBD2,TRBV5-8,TGTGCCAGCAGCTTGGGACTAGCGGCCGAGGATGAGCAGTTCTTC,CASSLGLAAEDEQFF
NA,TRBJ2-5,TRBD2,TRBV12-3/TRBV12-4,TGTGCCAGCAGTCACGGGACTAGCGGGAACCAAGAGACCCAGTACTTC,CASSHGTSGNQETQYF
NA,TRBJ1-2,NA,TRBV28,TGTGCCAGCAGTTTACCCGGGCTTTTTTTGAAAGGGGAAGCGGTCTATGGCTACACCTTC,CASSLPGLFLKGEAVYGYTF
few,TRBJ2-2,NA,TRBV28,TGTGCCAGCAGCTGGGGCAGGTCACCTTCGACCGGGGAGCTGTTTTTT,CASSWGRSPSTGELFF
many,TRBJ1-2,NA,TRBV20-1,TGCAGTGCTAGGAGAGTGGTGGATGGCTACACCTTC,CSARRVVDGYTF
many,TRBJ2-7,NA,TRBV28,TGTGCCAGCAGCTCGACTAGGGGGCCCTACGAGCAGTACTTC,CASSSTRGPYEQYF
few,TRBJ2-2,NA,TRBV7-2,TGTGCCAGCAGCTTAGCTTGGCAGGCCACCGGGGAGCTGTTTTTT,CASSLAWQATGELFF
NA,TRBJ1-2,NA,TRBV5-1,TGCGCCAGCCATCGGGGAGAGGGGATCTATGGCTACACCTTC,CASHRGEGIYGYTF
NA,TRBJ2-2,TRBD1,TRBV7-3,TGTGCCAGCAGACAGGACAGGGGTGGCGGGGAGCTGTTTTTT,CASRQDRGGGELFF
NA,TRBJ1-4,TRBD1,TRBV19,TGTGCCGTCTCCAGGGGGGCAACTAATGAAAAACTGTTTTTT,CAVSRGATNEKLFF
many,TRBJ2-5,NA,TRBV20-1,TGCAGTGCTAAACCGGGACTGCGCGACGTGACCCAGTACTTC,CSAKPGLRDVTQYF
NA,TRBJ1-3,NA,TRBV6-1,TGTGCCAGCATCCGCGGACAGGGAAACACCATATATTTT,CASIRGQGNTIYF
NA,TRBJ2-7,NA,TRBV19,TGTGCCAGTAGTATAGGAGGGGACCTCATCTCCTACGAGCAGTACTTC,CASSIGGDLISYEQYF
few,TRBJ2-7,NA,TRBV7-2,TGTGCCAGCAGCGCCGGCGGGTACGCGTCCTACGAGCAGTACTTC,CASSAGGYASYEQYF
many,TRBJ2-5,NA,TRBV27,TGTGCCAGCAGCGGCCCCGCAGGGTTACAAGAGACCCAGTACTTC,CASSGPAGLQETQYF
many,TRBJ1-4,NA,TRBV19,TGTGCCAGTAGCTCCGATCAGGGACGATCTGAAAAACTGTTTTTT,CASSSDQGRSEKLFF
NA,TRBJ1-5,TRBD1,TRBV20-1,TGCAGTGCTGTGGACAGGGTTAAGGGGCAGCCCCAGCATTTT,CSAVDRVKGQPQHF
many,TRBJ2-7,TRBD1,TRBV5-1,TGCGCCAGCACTGGACAGGTTCTCCACGAGCAGTACTTC,CASTGQVLHEQYF
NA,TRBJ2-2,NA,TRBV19,TGTGCCAGTAGTCCAGGGAGCCACACCGGGGAGCTGTTTTTT,CASSPGSHTGELFF
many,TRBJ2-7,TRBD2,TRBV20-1,TGCAGTGCTGACCGCCTCTCTAGCGGGGCCACCTACGAGCAGTACTTC,CSADRLSSGATYEQYF